This entry lists 10 T cell receptor beta chains sequenced from one sample in a study of blood T cell repertoires in COVID-19. Sequencing was performed with immunoSEQ multiplex PCR; in TCRdb, only in-frame clones are kept and a portion is missing. Among over 150,000 clones listed, 85% to 90% were seen once. Material: peripheral blood. These receptors all come from a woman aged 70-85 years with COVID-19, enrolled during active disease.

This clone was observed once. The V call is TRBV12-1, the J call TRBJ2-5; TRBD1, the D gene given by the table, was not confirmed from the DNA. TRBV12-1 is reported as a pseudogene. There are 15 residues in the CDR3. Here the CDR3 reads CASNRQGELAETQYF. CDR3 sequence (DNA): TGTGCCAGCAATAGACAGGGGGAACTCGCAGAGACCCAGTACTTC.

The table lists this clone with a count of one. The sample carries other DNA sequences with the same CDR3. The chain has TRBV9 and TRBJ1-3; weak D call: TRBD1 (6 bases). There are 15 residues in the CDR3. Looked up from germline, CDR1 is SGDLS and CDR2 is YYNGEE. Trimming shortened V by 3 bases and J by 0 bases, and 10 bases separated the two germline ends. The CDR3 region is CASSAGQSSGNTIYF. Here the CDR3 DNA reads TGTGCCAGCAGCGCCGGACAGAGCTCTGGAAACACCATATATTTT.

The V gene is TRBV5-1, the J gene TRBJ2-3; a possible D gene is TRBD2 (6 bases). This CDR3 is built from 16 residues. V lost 6 bases and J lost 0, with 17 bases in between. Germline V gene lookup returns CDR1 SGHRS and CDR2 YFSETQ. CDR3 DNA sequence: TGCGCCAGCACTCCCTGGCTTGGGGGGAGCACAGATACGCAGTATTTT. It specifies CASTPWLGGSTDTQYF.

This chain joins TRBV7-2 and TRBJ1-5; D gene unclear. Trimming pared 0 bases from V and 6 bases from J, leaving 12 bases between. Per the germline V gene, CDR1 is SGHTA and CDR2 is FQGNSA. The CDR3 is 15 residues long. This chain's CDR3 is CASSLAPTMAQPQHF. CDR3 sequence (DNA): TGTGCCAGCAGCTTAGCACCCACAATGGCTCAGCCCCAGCATTTT.

The chain joins TRBV28 to TRBJ1-5, with D maybe TRBD1 (6 bases). Trimming took 4 bases from V and 6 from J, leaving 13 bases between them. The CDR3 extends over 14 amino acids. Per germline, CDR1 MDHEN and CDR2 SYDVKM. The CDR3 DNA reads as TGTGCCAGCAGTTCAAAGGGGGAAGTTCAGCCCCAGCATTTT. Residues: CASSSKGEVQPQHF.

This chain links TRBV5-8 with TRBJ1-6; maybe TRBD1 (5 bases). The V and J ends lost 2 bases and 6 bases respectively, with 15 bases between them. CDR1 and CDR2 from the germline V gene are SGHTS and YDEGEE. The CDR3 spans 16 residues. As DNA, the CDR3 is TGTGCCAGCAGCTTTTGGAGGGGAGGTAGTAATTCACCCCTCCACTTT. Protein sequence: CASSFWRGGSNSPLHF.

V is TRBV5-4 and J is TRBJ2-1; TRBD1 matches 10 bases. CDR1 is SGHNT, CDR2 YYREEE, per germline (reference sequence). CDR3 length: 15 amino acids. Trimming at V came to 4 bases and at J to 7 bases, leaving 8 bases not matched to a gene. In DNA form, the CDR3 reads TGTGCCAGCAGCGCCGGGACAGGGGAAGTAAATGAGCAGTTCTTC. It encodes CASSAGTGEVNEQFF.

The chain is built from TRBV6-5 and TRBJ2-2; possibly TRBD1 for D (7 bases). Trimming removed 3 bases at V and 5 bases at J, with 16 bases between. Germline CDR1 MNHEY, CDR2 SVGAGI. This CDR3 spans 16 amino acids. CDR3 nucleotide sequence: TGTGCCAGCAGTTATTATCCGGCAGGGGGGACCGGGGAGCTGTTTTTT. It specifies CASSYYPAGGTGELFF.

This chain links TRBV5-1 with TRBJ1-2; D gene unclear. With 2 bases removed from V and 8 bases from J, the gap between germline ends came to 16 bases. The germline gives CDR1 SGHRS, CDR2 YFSETQ. The CDR3 contains 14 residues. This chain's CDR3 is CASSFGQGGDGYTF. The CDR3 region has the DNA TGCGCCAGCAGCTTTGGGCAAGGAGGCGACGGCTACACCTTC.

The gene calls are TRBV9 and TRBJ2-2; 12 nucleotides agree with TRBD1. The trim removed 3 bases at V and 1 base at J, leaving 1 base unmatched. This CDR3 is 16 amino acids long. Germline V CDR1 and CDR2: SGDLS, YYNGEE. The CDR3 sequence is CASSGDRGLNTGELFF. The CDR3 DNA is TGTGCCAGCAGCGGGGACAGGGGGCTGAACACCGGGGAGCTGTTTTTT. Drawing the rest from reference TRBV9 and TRBJ2-2, the complete variable domain is DSGVTQTPKHLITATGQRVTLRCSPRSGDLSVYWYQQSLDQGLQFLIQYYNGEERAKGNILERFSAQQFPDLHSELNLSSLELGDSALYFCASSGDRGLNTGELFFGEGSRLTVL.